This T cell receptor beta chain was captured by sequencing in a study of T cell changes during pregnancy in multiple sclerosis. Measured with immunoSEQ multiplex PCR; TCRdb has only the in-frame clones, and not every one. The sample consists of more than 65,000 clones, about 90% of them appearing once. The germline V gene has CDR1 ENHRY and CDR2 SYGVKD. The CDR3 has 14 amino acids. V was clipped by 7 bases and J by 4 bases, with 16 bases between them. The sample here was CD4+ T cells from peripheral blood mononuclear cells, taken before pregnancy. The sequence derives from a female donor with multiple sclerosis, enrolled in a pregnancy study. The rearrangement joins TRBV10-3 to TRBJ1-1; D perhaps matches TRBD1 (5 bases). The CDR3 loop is CAITNTGLTTEAFF. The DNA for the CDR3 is TGTGCCATCACTAACACAGGTTTGACCACTGAAGCTTTCTTT.